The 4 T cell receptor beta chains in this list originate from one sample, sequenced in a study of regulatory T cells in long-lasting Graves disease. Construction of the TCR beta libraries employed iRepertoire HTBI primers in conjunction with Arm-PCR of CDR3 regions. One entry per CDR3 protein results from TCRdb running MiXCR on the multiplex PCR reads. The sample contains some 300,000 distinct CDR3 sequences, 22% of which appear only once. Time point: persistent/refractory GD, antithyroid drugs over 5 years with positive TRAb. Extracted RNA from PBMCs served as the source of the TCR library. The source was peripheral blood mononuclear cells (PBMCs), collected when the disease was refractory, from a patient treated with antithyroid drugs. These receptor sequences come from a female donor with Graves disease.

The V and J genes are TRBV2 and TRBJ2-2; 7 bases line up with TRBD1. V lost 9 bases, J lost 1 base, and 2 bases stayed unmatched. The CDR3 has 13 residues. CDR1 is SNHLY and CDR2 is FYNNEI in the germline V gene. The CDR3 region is CARRQGNTGELFF. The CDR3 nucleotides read TGTGCCAGAAGACAGGGGAACACCGGGGAGCTGTTTTTT.

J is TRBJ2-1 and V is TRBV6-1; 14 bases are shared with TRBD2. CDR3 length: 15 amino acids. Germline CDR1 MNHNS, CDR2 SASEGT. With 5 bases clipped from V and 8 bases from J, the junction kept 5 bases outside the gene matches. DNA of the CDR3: TGTGCCAGCAGTCCCCCGGGACTAGCGGGAGATGAGCAGTTCTTC. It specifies CASSPPGLAGDEQFF.

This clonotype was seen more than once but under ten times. CDR3 in amino acids: CASSQPWTGRAFF. The CDR3, as DNA: TGCGCCAGCAGCCAACCCTGGACAGGGCGTGCTTTCTTT. This sequence joins TRBV4-1 and TRBJ1-1; 8 nucleotides align to TRBD1. The V segment lost 2 bases and the J segment 11 bases; nucleotides outside the gene matches: 7. Germline V lookup: CDR1 MGHRA, CDR2 YSYEKL. The CDR3 sequence is 13 residues long.

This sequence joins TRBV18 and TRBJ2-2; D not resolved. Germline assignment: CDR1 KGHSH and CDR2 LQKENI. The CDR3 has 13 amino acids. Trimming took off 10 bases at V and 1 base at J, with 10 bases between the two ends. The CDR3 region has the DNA TGTGCCACCTCGGACGGGAACACCGGGGAGCTGTTTTTT. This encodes CATSDGNTGELFF.